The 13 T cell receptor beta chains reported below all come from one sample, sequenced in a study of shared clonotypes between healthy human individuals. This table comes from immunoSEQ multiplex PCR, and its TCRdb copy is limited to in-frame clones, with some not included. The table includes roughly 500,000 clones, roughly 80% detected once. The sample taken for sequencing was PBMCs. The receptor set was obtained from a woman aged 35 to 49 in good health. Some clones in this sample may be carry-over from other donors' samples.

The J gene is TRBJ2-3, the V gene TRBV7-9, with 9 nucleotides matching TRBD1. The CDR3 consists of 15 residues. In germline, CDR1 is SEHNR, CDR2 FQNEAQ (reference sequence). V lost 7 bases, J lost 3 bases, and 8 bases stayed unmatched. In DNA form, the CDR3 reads TGTGCCAGCACCCAGGACAGGGGTCGGACAGATACGCAGTATTTT. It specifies CASTQDRGRTDTQYF.

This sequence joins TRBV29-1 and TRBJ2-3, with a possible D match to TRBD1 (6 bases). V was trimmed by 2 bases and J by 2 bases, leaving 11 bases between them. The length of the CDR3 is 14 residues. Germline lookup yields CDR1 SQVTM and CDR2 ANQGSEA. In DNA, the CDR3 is TGCAGCGTTGAAAGTAGGGGGTTCACAGATACGCAGTATTTT. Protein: CSVESRGFTDTQYF.

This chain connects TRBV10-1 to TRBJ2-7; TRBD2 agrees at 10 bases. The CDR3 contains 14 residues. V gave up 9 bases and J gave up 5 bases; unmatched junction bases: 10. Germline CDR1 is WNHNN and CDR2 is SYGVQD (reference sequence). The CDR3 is CASSSGTSVHEQYF. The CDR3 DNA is TGCGCCAGTAGCTCCGGGACTAGCGTCCACGAGCAGTACTTC.

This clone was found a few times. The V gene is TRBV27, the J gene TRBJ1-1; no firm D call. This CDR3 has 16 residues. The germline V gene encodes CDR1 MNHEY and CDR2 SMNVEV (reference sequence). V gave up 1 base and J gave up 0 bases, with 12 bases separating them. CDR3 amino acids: CASSLFHSTMNTEAFF. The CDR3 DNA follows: TGTGCCAGCAGTTTATTTCACAGTACCATGAACACTGAAGCTTTCTTT.

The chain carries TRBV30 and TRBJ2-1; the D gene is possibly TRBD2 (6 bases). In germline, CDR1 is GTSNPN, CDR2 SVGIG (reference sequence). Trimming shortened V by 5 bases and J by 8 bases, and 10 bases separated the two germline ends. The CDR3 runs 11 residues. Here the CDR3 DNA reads TGTGCCTGGGGAGGGGTCCATGAGCAGTTCTTC. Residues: CAWGGVHEQFF.

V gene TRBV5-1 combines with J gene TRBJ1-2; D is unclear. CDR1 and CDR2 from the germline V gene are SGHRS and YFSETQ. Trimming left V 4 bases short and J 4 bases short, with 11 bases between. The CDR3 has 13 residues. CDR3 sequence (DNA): TGCGCCAGCAGCCCGGAGGCCCTCTATGGCTACACCTTC. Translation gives CASSPEALYGYTF.

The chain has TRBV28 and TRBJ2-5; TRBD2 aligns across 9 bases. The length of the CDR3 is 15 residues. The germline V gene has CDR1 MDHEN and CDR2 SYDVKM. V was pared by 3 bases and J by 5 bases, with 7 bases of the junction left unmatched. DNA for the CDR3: TGTGCCAGCAGTTTCGGGCTAGCGGGATTTGAGACCCAGTACTTC. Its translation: CASSFGLAGFETQYF.

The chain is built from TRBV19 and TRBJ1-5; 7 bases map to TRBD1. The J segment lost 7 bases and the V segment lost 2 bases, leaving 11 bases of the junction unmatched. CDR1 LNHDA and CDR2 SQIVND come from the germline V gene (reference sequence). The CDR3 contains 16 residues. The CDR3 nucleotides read TGTGCCAGTAGTATACAGGGGGGAGATATTGGGCAGCCCCAGCATTTT. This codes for CASSIQGGDIGQPQHF.

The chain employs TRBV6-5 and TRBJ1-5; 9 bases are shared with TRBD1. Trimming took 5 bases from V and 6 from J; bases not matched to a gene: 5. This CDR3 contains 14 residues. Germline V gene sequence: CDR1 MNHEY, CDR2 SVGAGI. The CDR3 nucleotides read TGTGCCAGCAGTACCACAGGGGGCGGTCAGCCCCAGCATTTT. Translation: CASSTTGGGQPQHF.

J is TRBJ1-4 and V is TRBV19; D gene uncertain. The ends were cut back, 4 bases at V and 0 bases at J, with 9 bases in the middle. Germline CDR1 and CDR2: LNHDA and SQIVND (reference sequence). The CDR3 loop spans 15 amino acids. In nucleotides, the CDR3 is TGTGCCAGTAGTACTTTCACAGCAACTAATGAAAAACTGTTTTTT. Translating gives CASSTFTATNEKLFF.

CDR3 DNA: TGTGCCAGCACCATACGAGACCCGGGCAAACGGCTTGAGCAGTTCTTC. It is translated as CASTIRDPGKRLEQFF. This chain connects TRBV28 to TRBJ2-1; D is undetermined. Germline V lookup: CDR1 MDHEN, CDR2 SYDVKM. The CDR3 totals 16 residues. With 7 bases removed from V and 9 bases from J, the gap between germline ends came to 25 bases.

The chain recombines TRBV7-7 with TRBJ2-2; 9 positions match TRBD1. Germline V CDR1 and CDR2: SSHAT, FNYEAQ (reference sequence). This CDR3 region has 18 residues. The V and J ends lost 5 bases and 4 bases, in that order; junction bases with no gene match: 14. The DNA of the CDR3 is TGTGCCAGCAGCCCAGACCCCACAGGGGGCGCGGGCACCGGGGAGCTGTTTTTT. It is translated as CASSPDPTGGAGTGELFF.

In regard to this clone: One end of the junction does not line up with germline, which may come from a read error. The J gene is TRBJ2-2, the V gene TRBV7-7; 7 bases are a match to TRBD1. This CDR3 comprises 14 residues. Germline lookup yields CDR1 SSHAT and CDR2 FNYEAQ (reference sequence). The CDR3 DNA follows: TGTGCTAGCAGCACGGGACAGTACAACGGGGAGCTGTTTTTT. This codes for CASSTGQYNGELFF.